The rows below give T cell receptor beta chains drawn from one sample of a study of Ad26.COV2.S vaccination and SARS-CoV-2 variants. Sequencing was performed with immunoSEQ multiplex PCR; in TCRdb, only in-frame clones are kept and a portion is missing. The sample lists approximately 340,000 clones, approximately 85% occurring once. The starting material was peripheral blood, obtained in a trial of Ad26.COV2.S vaccine versus placebo. These TCRs come from a person between 18 and 65 years old who received the Ad26.COV2.S COVID-19 vaccine or a placebo. The CDR3 runs from the conserved cysteine through the conserved F or W. A D gene is named only where the DNA matches it firmly. Clone size is not always given. Where it is, it says once, few, many or a class for expanded clones.

d_call	clone_size	v_call	j_call	cdr3_aa	cdr3_nt
NA	NA	TRBV7-4	TRBJ1-5	CASSHYNRRQPQHF	TGTGCCAGCAGCCATTATAACAGGCGGCAGCCCCAGCATTTT
NA	NA	TRBV28	TRBJ1-2	CASSPREYGYTF	TGTGCCAGCAGTCCGCGGGAGTATGGCTACACCTTC
NA	NA	TRBV6-2/TRBV6-3	TRBJ2-3	CASSLGTLTDTQYF	TGTGCCAGCAGTCTCGGGACTCTCACAGATACGCAGTATTTT
NA	few	TRBV9	TRBJ1-1	CASSVEEGMGRNTEAFF	TGTGCCAGCAGCGTTGAGGAGGGGATGGGGCGGAACACTGAAGCTTTCTTT
TRBD2	NA	TRBV29-1	TRBJ2-1	CSAKGTSAYNEQFF	TGCAGCGCCAAGGGAACTAGCGCCTACAATGAGCAGTTCTTC
TRBD2	NA	TRBV3-1/TRBV3-2	TRBJ2-5	CASRLSGGEETQYF	TGTGCCAGCAGGCTTAGCGGGGGGGAAGAGACCCAGTACTTC
NA	once	TRBV10-2	TRBJ2-4	CASSPGMGAKNIQYF	TGCGCCAGCAGTCCAGGGATGGGAGCCAAAAACATTCAGTACTTC
NA	NA	TRBV12-2	TRBJ2-1	CASRLAGGQYNEQFF	TGTGCAAGTCGCTTAGCGGGCGGACAATACAATGAGCAGTTCTTC
TRBD1	NA	TRBV7-6	TRBJ1-1	CASSSGTGGTEAFF	TGTGCCAGCAGCTCCGGGACAGGGGGCACTGAAGCTTTCTTT
NA	NA	TRBV5-1	TRBJ1-6	CASSVTGTYNSPLHF	TGCGCCAGCAGCGTCACCGGGACGTATAATTCACCCCTCCACTTT
TRBD1	NA	TRBV4-3	TRBJ1-6	CASSQGQGRTSPLHF	TGCGCCAGCAGCCAAGGACAGGGAAGGACTTCACCCCTCCACTTT
NA	NA	TRBV7-8	TRBJ2-7	CASSRAMSEQYF	TGTGCCAGCAGCCGGGCAATGAGCGAGCAGTACTTC
NA	NA	TRBV5-6	TRBJ1-5	CASSLMFGQPQHF	TGTGCCAGCAGCTTAATGTTCGGTCAGCCCCAGCATTTT
TRBD1	few	TRBV5-4	TRBJ1-6	CASRPDRAQDSPLHF	TGTGCCAGCAGACCGGACAGGGCCCAGGATTCACCCCTCCACTTT
NA	NA	TRBV28	TRBJ1-2	CASSLTGQQSFYGYTF	TGTGCCAGCAGTTTAACGGGCCAACAATCTTTCTATGGCTACACCTTC
NA	NA	TRBV4-1	TRBJ2-7	CASSHSGTADYEQYF	TGCGCCAGCAGCCATTCCGGGACGGCAGACTACGAGCAGTACTTC
NA	once	TRBV28	TRBJ1-5	CASSFGGNVYQPQHF	TGTGCCAGCAGTTTCGGGGGAAATGTCTATCAGCCCCAGCATTTT
NA	NA	TRBV18	TRBJ1-1	CASSRSLDTEAFF	TGTGCCAGCTCACGCTCGCTAGACACTGAAGCTTTCTTT
TRBD2	few	TRBV14	TRBJ2-3	CASSQEEYLAGGPSTDTQYF	TGTGCCAGCAGCCAAGAAGAATACCTAGCGGGAGGCCCTAGCACAGATACGCAGTATTTT
TRBD1	NA	TRBV19	TRBJ2-3	CASSTGGSPGGTDTQYF	TGTGCCAGTAGCACAGGGGGCTCCCCTGGGGGCACAGATACGCAGTATTTT
NA	once	TRBV11-3	TRBJ2-2	CASSLTRTGNTGELFF	TGTGCCAGCAGCTTAACTCGGACTGGAAACACCGGGGAGCTGTTTTTT
NA	few	TRBV19	TRBJ2-6	CASSIWRAGANVLTF	TGTGCCAGTAGTATTTGGAGGGCTGGGGCCAACGTCCTGACTTTC
TRBD1	few	TRBV6-2/TRBV6-3	TRBJ1-5	CASSYYGTVSNQPQHF	TGTGCCAGCAGTTACTATGGGACAGTTAGCAATCAGCCCCAGCATTTT
NA	NA	TRBV7-9	TRBJ1-1	CASSSGHGEAFF	TGTGCCAGCAGCTCAGGGCACGGCGAGGCTTTCTTT
TRBD2	NA	TRBV5-1	TRBJ2-3	CASSLAFSGAGNTQYF	TGCGCCAGCAGCTTGGCCTTTAGCGGGGCAGGAAATACGCAGTATTTT
TRBD2	NA	TRBV5-1	TRBJ2-1	CASKVGGAEQFF	TGCGCCAGCAAAGTGGGAGGGGCAGAGCAGTTCTTC
TRBD1	NA	TRBV6-5	TRBJ1-3	CASRSPGGVGNTIYF	TGTGCCAGCAGATCTCCAGGGGGCGTTGGAAACACCATATATTTT
NA	NA	TRBV7-6	TRBJ2-7	CASSAGPNYEQYF	TGTGCCAGCAGCGCGGGTCCAAACTACGAGCAGTACTTC
NA	NA	TRBV9	TRBJ2-7	CASSVARGGEQYF	TGTGCCAGCAGCGTAGCTCGAGGGGGCGAGCAGTACTTC
NA	NA	TRBV19	TRBJ1-6	CASSEGGDNSPLHF	TGTGCCAGCTCCGAGGGAGGGGATAATTCACCCCTCCACTTT
NA	few	TRBV14	TRBJ2-1	CASSQGAFLGPLTNEQFF	TGTGCCAGCAGCCAAGGGGCTTTTTTAGGGCCCCTTACCAATGAGCAGTTCTTC
NA	NA	TRBV5-1	TRBJ2-7	CASSLSQGIYYEQYF	TGCGCCAGCAGCTTGTCTCAGGGTATCTACTACGAGCAGTACTTC
NA	NA	TRBV2	TRBJ2-2	CASSGQGGGTGELFF	TGTGCCAGCTCCGGACAGGGAGGGGGGACCGGGGAGCTGTTTTTT
NA	NA	TRBV27	TRBJ2-2	CATIGPESGGGELFF	TGTGCCACCATAGGTCCGGAGTCCGGGGGCGGGGAGCTGTTTTTT
NA	many	TRBV5-1	TRBJ1-6	CASSLEQVNSPLHF	TGCGCCAGCAGCTTGGAACAGGTGAATTCACCCCTCCACTTT
TRBD1	NA	TRBV5-4	TRBJ2-1	CASSSRDRVEYEQFF	TGTGCCAGCAGCTCCCGGGACAGGGTAGAATATGAGCAGTTCTTC
NA	NA	TRBV3-1/TRBV3-2	TRBJ1-2	CASSQEGGYTF	TGTGCCAGCAGCCAAGAAGGAGGCTACACCTTC
NA	NA	TRBV6-5	TRBJ2-7	CASSNSRASPYEQYF	TGTGCCAGCAGCAACTCAAGAGCCTCTCCCTACGAGCAGTACTTC
TRBD1	NA	TRBV19	TRBJ1-4	CASSTDRGEGKLFF	TGTGCCAGTAGTACAGACAGGGGTGAGGGAAAACTGTTTTTT
NA	NA	TRBV5-6	TRBJ2-2	CASSLASGGREAGELFF	TGTGCCAGCAGCTTGGCATCGGGCGGAAGGGAGGCCGGGGAGCTGTTTTTT
TRBD2	NA	TRBV11-2	TRBJ2-3	CASSSIAGTDTQYF	TGTGCCAGCAGCTCTATAGCGGGAACAGATACGCAGTATTTT